This T cell receptor (beta chain) was obtained from a study of metastatic and nonmetastatic thyroid tumors. TCRdb reanalyzed the PCR reads with MiXCR. Of about 25,000 clones in the sample, 20% to 25% were seen once. Sample share makes this clone medium-sized (0.01 to 0.1%). The entire patient cohort was treatment-naive prior to thyroid surgery. Trimming took off 2 bases at V and 6 bases at J, with 16 bases between the two ends. Germline-derived CDR1 and CDR2 are MNHEY and SMNVEV (reference sequence). This CDR3 spans 15 amino acids. V and J are TRBV27 and TRBJ1-2, with D unclear. Sequencing was carried out using blood. This clonotype originated in a male donor with papillary thyroid cancer or a benign thyroid nodule (not recorded which). Some clones in this sample may be carry-over from other donors' samples. The CDR3 reads CASSLTAAVTDGYTF. Written as DNA, the CDR3 is TGTGCCAGCAGTTTAACCGCCGCGGTCACAGATGGCTACACCTTC.